A single sample is the source of the 15 T cell receptor beta chains below, sequenced in a study of cytomegalovirus exposure and HLA in healthy donors. The PCR made use of 60 Vbeta and 13 Jbeta primers. Using immunoSEQ multiplex PCR, the repertoire was profiled, and TCRdb retains in-frame clones only, with some absent. The profile shows some 150,000 clones, approximately 79% of them singletons. The specimen sequenced was PBMCs. The origin of the receptors is a man aged 40-49 years in good health and CMV-seronegative.

CDR3 residues: CASSEQGPGTEAFF. The DNA of the CDR3 is TGCGCCAGCAGCGAACAGGGGCCGGGCACTGAAGCTTTCTTT. The genes are TRBV4-1 and TRBJ1-1; 7 bases match TRBD1. CDR3 length: 14 residues. Trimming removed 5 bases from V and 4 bases from J; junction bases left unmatched: 7. Germline CDR1 reads MGHRA; CDR2 reads YSYEKL.

This chain links TRBV13 with TRBJ2-2, with 7 nucleotides matching TRBD2. The germline CDR1 and CDR2 sequences are PRHDT and FYEKMQ (reference sequence). The CDR3 spans 13 residues. V lost 6 bases and J lost 8; bases outside the gene matches: 6. CDR3 sequence (DNA): TGTGCCAGCAGTTTCACGGGAGGAGGGGAGCTGTTTTTT. Translation: CASSFTGGGELFF.

As regards this clone: This sample also contains other DNA sequences that code for the same CDR3. This chain connects TRBV9 to TRBJ2-2; TRBD2 aligns across 7 bases. V trimming: 0 bases; J trimming: 9 bases; junction bases outside the gene matches: 5. The CDR3 length is 14 residues. Germline V gives CDR1 SGDLS, CDR2 YYNGEE. The CDR3 here is CASSVDRGDRELFF. CDR3 sequence (DNA): TGTGCCAGCAGCGTAGATCGGGGGGATAGGGAGCTGTTTTTT. Full variable domain (remainder filled in from reference TRBV9 and TRBJ2-2): DSGVTQTPKHLITATGQRVTLRCSPRSGDLSVYWYQQSLDQGLQFLIQYYNGEERAKGNILERFSAQQFPDLHSELNLSSLELGDSALYFCASSVDRGDRELFFGEGSRLTVL.

The V gene is TRBV7-9, the J gene TRBJ2-4; possible D gene TRBD2, 5 bases. Trimming shortened V by 5 bases and J by 3 bases, and 5 bases separated the two germline ends. The CDR3 length is 12 residues. Germline V gene data show CDR1 as SEHNR and CDR2 as FQNEAQ (reference sequence). The CDR3 spells CASSRDKNIQYF. The CDR3 coding sequence is TGTGCCAGCAGCCGGGACAAAAACATTCAGTACTTC.

The chain has TRBV5-6 and TRBJ2-5; TRBD1 is a possible D gene (6 bases). The end of the DNA aligns better with TRBJ2-7, so the J call may be wrong. The CDR3 is 15 amino acids. Per germline, CDR1 SGHDT and CDR2 YYEEEE. The CDR3 DNA follows: TGTGCCAGCAGCGCCCGAGGGGACAACTCCTACGAGCAGTACTTC. Protein: CASSARGDNSYEQYF.

This sequence joins TRBV6-5 and TRBJ2-1, with D perhaps matching TRBD2 (6 bases). V gave up 6 bases and J gave up 12 bases, with 12 bases separating them. Germline V CDR1 and CDR2: MNHEY, SVGAGI. The CDR3 sequence is 11 residues long. The CDR3: CASREGVRQFF. CDR3 DNA sequence: TGTGCCAGCAGGGAGGGAGTTAGGCAGTTCTTC.

This clone was seen only a few times. V and J are TRBV5-4 and TRBJ1-4; D might be TRBD1 (5 bases). Germline CDR1 is SGHNT and CDR2 is YYREEE (reference sequence). V was pared by 1 base and J by 10 bases, with 11 bases between. The CDR3 runs to 13 residues. In DNA, the CDR3 is TGTGCCAGCAGCTTGATAACGGGGGGAAAACTGTTTTTT. Its protein product is CASSLITGGKLFF.

V gene TRBV11-1 combines with J gene TRBJ2-1, with 7 nucleotides matching TRBD1. V lost 2 bases, J lost 7 bases, and 8 bases stayed unmatched. This CDR3 is 15 amino acids long. The V gene's germline CDR1 is SGHAT and CDR2 FQDESV (reference sequence). The CDR3 spells CASSLRGRLRNEQFF. CDR3 bases: TGTGCCAGCAGCTTAAGGGGGCGTCTAAGGAATGAGCAGTTCTTC.

In this sample, this clone turned up a few times. This CDR3 is CASSSPDMMVALQETQYF. In nucleotides, the CDR3 is TGCGCCAGCAGCTCCCCTGATATGATGGTGGCTTTACAAGAGACCCAGTACTTC. The chain links TRBV5-1 to TRBJ2-5; D is unclear. Germline lookup yields CDR1 SGHRS and CDR2 YFSETQ. The CDR3 runs to 18 residues. The V end was cut by 3 bases, the J end by 2 bases, with 23 bases between.

In regard to this clone: One end of the junction fails to match germline, which may point to a read error. The CDR3: CASSAGTGGPSLF. CDR3 sequence (DNA): TGTGCCAGCAGCGCCGGGACAGGGGGCCCCAGCCTCTTC. V gene TRBV7-8 combines with J gene TRBJ1-2, with TRBD1 identical over 12 bases. Germline lookup yields CDR1 SGHVS and CDR2 FQNEAQ. The CDR3 contains 13 residues.

The chain uses TRBV5-4 and TRBJ2-7; possible D gene TRBD1, 6 bases. This CDR3 has 14 residues. Germline lookup yields CDR1 SGHNT and CDR2 YYREEE (reference sequence). Between the trimmed V and J ends, which lost 0 bases and 3 bases, there was a span of 10 bases. The CDR3 bases are TGTGCCAGCAGCTTGGTGGGACAAAACTACGAGCAGTACTTC. Its protein is CASSLVGQNYEQYF.

The CDR3 DNA sequence: TGCGCCAGCAGTGAGCGGGCTAGCGGGGAGGCCCAGTACTTC. The encoded protein is CASSERASGEAQYF. The gene calls are TRBV10-2 and TRBJ2-5; TRBD2 agrees at 9 bases. CDR1 is WSHSY, CDR2 SAAADI, per germline. The CDR3 has 14 amino acids. Trimming cost V 2 bases and J 9 bases; bases outside gene matches: 7.

The chain carries TRBV7-2 and TRBJ2-5; D is ambiguous. The end of the DNA fits TRBJ2-7 better, so the J call may be wrong. This CDR3 spans 12 amino acids. Germline V gene lookup returns CDR1 SGHTA and CDR2 FQGNSA. For the CDR3, the DNA is TGTGCCAGCGGGCAGAATGCCTACGAGCAGTACTTC. Translation gives CASGQNAYEQYF.

The chain joins TRBV11-2 to TRBJ2-7; 8 bases are a match to TRBD2. The length of the CDR3 is 16 residues. Germline CDR1 is SGHAT and CDR2 is FQNNGV. V gave up 1 base and J gave up 2 bases; unmatched junction bases: 7. CDR3: CASSLVFSGEPYEQYF. The CDR3 bases are TGTGCCAGCAGCTTAGTGTTTAGCGGGGAACCCTACGAGCAGTACTTC.

This chain uses TRBV11-2 with TRBJ2-6; D may be TRBD2 (6 bases). The CDR3 has 18 amino acids. In germline, CDR1 is SGHAT, CDR2 FQNNGV. V lost 1 base to trimming and J lost 0 bases, with 13 bases between them. CDR3 sequence reads: CASSLGSGLHSGANVLTF. CDR3 DNA: TGTGCCAGCAGCTTAGGATCGGGACTTCACTCTGGGGCCAACGTCCTGACTTTC.